The clone carrying this TCR beta chain was seen only a few times. Adults between about 18 and 95 years of age took part from approximately 24 US areas. Categorization into cohorts depended on clinical history that participants reported. The authors' processing: Amplification from reference gene primers served as the basis for estimated nucleated cell counts. Measured with immunoSEQ multiplex PCR; TCRdb has only the in-frame clones, and not every one. The V and J calls and clone size are taken from that table; D and trimming were inferred from the DNA. The profile covers around 480,000 clones, with roughly nine tenths appearing a single time and 0.7% taken by the ten largest. The data were obtained in a study of blood T cell repertoires in COVID-19. Turning to the study itself: The origin of the acute and convalescent COVID-19 samples was the United States, Italy and Spain.

Input material: PBMCs or T cells enriched from blood (not recorded which). This TCR came from a woman under 30 who had recovered from COVID-19.

CDR3 sequence: CATASGGASNTEAFF. The CDR3 nucleotides are TGTGCCACCGCTTCAGGGGGCGCAAGTAACACTGAAGCTTTCTTT. The chain is built from TRBV28 and TRBJ1-1, with 8 bases aligning to TRBD1. Germline CDR1 and CDR2: MDHEN and SYDVKM. The CDR3 is made up of 15 amino acids. V gave up 10 bases and J gave up 2 bases; unmatched junction bases: 12.